In this sample, the clone carrying this T cell receptor (beta chain) turned up many times. Trimming took off 7 bases at V and 1 base at J, with 20 bases between the two ends. Germline values: CDR1 SQVTM, CDR2 ANQGSEA. The CDR3 has 16 amino acids. A second PCR of about 6 to 11 cycles used a sample-barcoded 5' primer and a J-beta primer mix. TCRdb itself ran the 5' RACE reads through MiXCR, one entry per CDR3 protein. Among approximately 1.5 million distinct CDR3 sequences, roughly 32% were seen once, and the ten largest hold around 11%. This record comes from a study of blood T cells in healthy people across ages.

This sequence originates from a woman in her thirties in good health. Material: blood. The chain combines TRBV29-1 with TRBJ2-4; weak D call: TRBD2 (7 bases). DNA of the CDR3: TGCAGCGCCAAGGGGGGGGCCCTGAGGGCCAAAAACATTCAGTACTTC. Its translation is CSAKGGALRAKNIQYF.